This paragraph reports one TCR beta chain. Its antigen is unknown. This entry is derived from a study of T cells in narcolepsy. Study-wide results and caveats: Healthy controls reportedly lacked the autoreactive clonotypes serially found in patients' blood.

Sequencing was performed with immunoSEQ multiplex PCR; in TCRdb, only in-frame clones are kept and a portion is missing. The sample has 24,000 or so clones; just under 85% are singletons. The specimen was CD45RA- memory CD4+ T cells from PBMCs. The sequence came from a human donor with narcolepsy.

The CDR3 loop reads CASSLETAGGVEQYF. The CDR3, as DNA: TGCGCCAGCAGCTTGGAGACAGCGGGAGGTGTGGAGCAGTACTTC. The gene calls are TRBV5-1 and TRBJ2-7; 9 bases line up with TRBD2. Germline CDR1 is SGHRS and CDR2 is YFSETQ. J lost 7 bases, V lost 0 bases, and 8 bases had no gene match. CDR3 size: 15 residues.